This T cell receptor beta chain was profiled in a study of Tregs in tolerant kidney transplant recipients. The CDR3 has 15 residues. The J segment lost 1 base and the V segment lost 6 bases, leaving 7 bases of the junction unmatched. Germline V gene sequence: CDR1 ENHRY, CDR2 SYGVKD. As to this clone: What it binds is not known.

TCRdb keeps only in-frame clones here, not all; method: immunoSEQ multiplex PCR. This table has fewer than 600 clones, more than 90% appearing once. The sequence derives from a human patient who received a combined kidney and bone marrow transplant. Sequences were derived from Tregs from blood cultured with allogeneic cells, sampled before the transplant. The chain has TRBV10-3 and TRBJ2-3, with 7 positions matching TRBD2. The CDR3 bases are TGTGCCATCAGAAGGGCGGGAGCTGGCACAGATACGCAGTATTTT. Amino acids: CAIRRAGAGTDTQYF.